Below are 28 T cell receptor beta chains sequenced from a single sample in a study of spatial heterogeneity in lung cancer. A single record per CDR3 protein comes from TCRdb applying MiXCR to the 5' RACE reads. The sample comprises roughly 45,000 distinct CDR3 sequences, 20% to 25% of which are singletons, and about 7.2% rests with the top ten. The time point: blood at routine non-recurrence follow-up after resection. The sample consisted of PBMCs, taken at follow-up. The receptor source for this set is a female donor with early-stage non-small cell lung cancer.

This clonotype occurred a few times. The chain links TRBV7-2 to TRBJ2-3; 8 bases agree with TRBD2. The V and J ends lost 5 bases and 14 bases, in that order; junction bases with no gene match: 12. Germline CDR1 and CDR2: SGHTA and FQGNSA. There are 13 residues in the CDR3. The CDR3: CASSIQRGGIRYF. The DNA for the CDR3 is TGTGCCAGCAGCATCCAACGGGGGGGGATTCGGTATTTT. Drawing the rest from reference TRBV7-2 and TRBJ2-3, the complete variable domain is GAGVSQSPSNKVTEKGKDVELRCDPISGHTALYWYRQSLGQGLEFLIYFQGNSAPDKSGLPSDRFSAERTGGSVSTLTIQRTQQEDSAVYLCASSIQRGGIRYFGPGTRLTVL.

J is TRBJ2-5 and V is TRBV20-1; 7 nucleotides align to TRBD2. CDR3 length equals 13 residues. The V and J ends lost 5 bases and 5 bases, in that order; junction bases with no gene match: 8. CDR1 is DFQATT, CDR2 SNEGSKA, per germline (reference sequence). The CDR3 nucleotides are TGCAGTGCTCCCCGACCCGGGGGGGAGACCCAGTACTTC. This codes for CSAPRPGGETQYF.

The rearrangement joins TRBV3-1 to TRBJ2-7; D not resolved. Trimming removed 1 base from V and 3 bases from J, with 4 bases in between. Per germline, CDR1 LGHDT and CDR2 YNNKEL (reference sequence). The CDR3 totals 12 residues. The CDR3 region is CASSQGHYEQYF. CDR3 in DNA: TGTGCCAGCAGCCAAGGACACTACGAGCAGTACTTC.

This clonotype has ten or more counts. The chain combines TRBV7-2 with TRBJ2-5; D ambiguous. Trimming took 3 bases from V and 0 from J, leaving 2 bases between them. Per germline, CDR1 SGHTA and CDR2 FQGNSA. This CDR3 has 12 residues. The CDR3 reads CASSLYQETQYF. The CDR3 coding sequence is TGTGCCAGCAGCTTGTACCAAGAGACCCAGTACTTC.

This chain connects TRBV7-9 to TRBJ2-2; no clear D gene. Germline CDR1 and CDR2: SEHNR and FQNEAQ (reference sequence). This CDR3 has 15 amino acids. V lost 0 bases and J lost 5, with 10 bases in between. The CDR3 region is CASSLAAAGTGELFF. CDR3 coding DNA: TGTGCCAGCAGCTTAGCGGCGGCCGGAACCGGGGAGCTGTTTTTT. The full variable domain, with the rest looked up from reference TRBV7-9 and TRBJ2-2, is DTGVSQNPRHKITKRGQNVTFRCDPISEHNRLYWYRQTLGQGPEFLTYFQNEAQLEKSRLLSDRFSAERPKGSFSTLEIQRTEQGDSAMYLCASSLAAAGTGELFFGEGSRLTVL.

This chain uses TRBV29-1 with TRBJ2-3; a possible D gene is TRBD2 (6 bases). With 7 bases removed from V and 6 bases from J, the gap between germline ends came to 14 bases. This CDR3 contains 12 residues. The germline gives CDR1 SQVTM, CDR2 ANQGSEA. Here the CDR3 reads CSARDSGDTQYF. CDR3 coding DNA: TGCAGCGCCCGGGACTCCGGTGATACGCAGTATTTT.

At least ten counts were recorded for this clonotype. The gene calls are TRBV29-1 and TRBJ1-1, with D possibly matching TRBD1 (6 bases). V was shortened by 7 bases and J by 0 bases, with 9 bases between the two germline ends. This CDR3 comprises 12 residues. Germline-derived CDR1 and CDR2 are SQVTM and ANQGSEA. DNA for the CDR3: TGCAGCGCCCGACAGGTGAACACTGAAGCTTTCTTT. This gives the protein CSARQVNTEAFF.

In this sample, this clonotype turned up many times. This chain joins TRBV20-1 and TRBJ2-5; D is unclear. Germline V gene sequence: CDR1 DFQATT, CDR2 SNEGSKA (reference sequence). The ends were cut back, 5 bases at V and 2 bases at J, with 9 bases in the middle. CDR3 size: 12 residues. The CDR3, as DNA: TGCAGTGCTTCCCTGGATCAAGAGACCCAGTACTTC. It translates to CSASLDQETQYF.

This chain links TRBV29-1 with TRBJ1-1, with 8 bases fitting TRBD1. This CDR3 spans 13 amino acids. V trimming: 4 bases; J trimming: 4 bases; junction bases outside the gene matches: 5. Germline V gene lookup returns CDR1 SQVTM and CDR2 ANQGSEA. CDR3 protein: CSVGGQAFTEAFF. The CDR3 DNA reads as TGCAGCGTTGGGGGACAGGCATTCACTGAAGCTTTCTTT.

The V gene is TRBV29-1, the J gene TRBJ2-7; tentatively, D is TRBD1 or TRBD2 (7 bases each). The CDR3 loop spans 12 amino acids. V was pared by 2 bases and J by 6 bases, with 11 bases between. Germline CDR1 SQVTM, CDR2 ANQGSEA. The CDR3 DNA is TGCAGCGTTGAACAGGGGGGGCGCGAGCAGTACTTC. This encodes CSVEQGGREQYF.

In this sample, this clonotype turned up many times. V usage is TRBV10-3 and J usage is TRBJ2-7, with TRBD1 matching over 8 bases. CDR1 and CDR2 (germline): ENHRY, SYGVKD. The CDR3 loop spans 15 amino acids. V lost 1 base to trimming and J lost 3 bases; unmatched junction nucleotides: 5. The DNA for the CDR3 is TGTGCCATCAGTGAGTTGGGGACAGGCAGCTACGAGCAGTACTTC. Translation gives CAISELGTGSYEQYF.

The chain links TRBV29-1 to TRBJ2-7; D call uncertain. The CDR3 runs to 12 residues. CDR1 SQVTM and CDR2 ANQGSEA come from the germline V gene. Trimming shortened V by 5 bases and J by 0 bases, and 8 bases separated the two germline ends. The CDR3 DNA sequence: TGCAGCGTTTCGAGACCCTCCTACGAGCAGTACTTC. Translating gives CSVSRPSYEQYF.

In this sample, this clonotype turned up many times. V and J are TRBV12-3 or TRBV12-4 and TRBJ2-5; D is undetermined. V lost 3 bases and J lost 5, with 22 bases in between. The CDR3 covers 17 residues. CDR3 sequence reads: CASSLVKSIGSRETQYF. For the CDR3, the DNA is TGTGCCAGCAGTTTGGTAAAGAGTATTGGGTCCCGGGAGACCCAGTACTTC.

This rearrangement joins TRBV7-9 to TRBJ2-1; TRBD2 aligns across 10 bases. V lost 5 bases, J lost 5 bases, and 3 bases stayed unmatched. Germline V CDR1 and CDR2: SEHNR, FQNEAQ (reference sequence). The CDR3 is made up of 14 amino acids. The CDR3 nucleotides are TGTGCCAGCAGCGGACTAGCGGCAAACAATGAGCAGTTCTTC. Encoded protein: CASSGLAANNEQFF.

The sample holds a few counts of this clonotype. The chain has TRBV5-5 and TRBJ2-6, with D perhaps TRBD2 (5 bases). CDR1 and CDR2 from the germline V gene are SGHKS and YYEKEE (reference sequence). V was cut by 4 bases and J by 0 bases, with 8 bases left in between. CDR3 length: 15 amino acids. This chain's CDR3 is CASSPTTSGANVLTF. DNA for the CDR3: TGTGCCAGCAGCCCGACTACCTCTGGGGCCAACGTCCTGACTTTC.

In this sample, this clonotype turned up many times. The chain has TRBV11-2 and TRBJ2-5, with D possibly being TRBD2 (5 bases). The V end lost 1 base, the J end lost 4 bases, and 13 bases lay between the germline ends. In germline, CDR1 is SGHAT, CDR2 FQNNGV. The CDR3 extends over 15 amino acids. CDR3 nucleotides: TGTGCCAGCAGCTTAGTATCGGGGAGAGGAGAGACCCAGTACTTC. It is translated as CASSLVSGRGETQYF. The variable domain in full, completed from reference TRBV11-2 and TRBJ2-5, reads EAGVAQSPRYKIIEKRQSVAFWCNPISGHATLYWYQQILGQGPKLLIQFQNNGVVDDSQLPKDRFSAERLKGVDSTLKIQPAKLEDSAVYLCASSLVSGRGETQYFGPGTRLLVL.

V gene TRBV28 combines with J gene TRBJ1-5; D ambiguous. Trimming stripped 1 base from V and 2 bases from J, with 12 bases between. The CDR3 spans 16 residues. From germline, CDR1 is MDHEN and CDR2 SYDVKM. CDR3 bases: TGTGCCAGCAGTTTATACTACCAGCAAGGCAATCAGCCCCAGCATTTT. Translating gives CASSLYYQQGNQPQHF. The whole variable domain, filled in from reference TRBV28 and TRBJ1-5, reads DVKVTQSSRYLVKRTGEKVFLECVQDMDHENMFWYRQDPGLGLRLIYFSYDVKMKEKGDIPEGYSVSREKKERFSLILESASTNQTSMYLCASSLYYQQGNQPQHFGDGTRLSIL.

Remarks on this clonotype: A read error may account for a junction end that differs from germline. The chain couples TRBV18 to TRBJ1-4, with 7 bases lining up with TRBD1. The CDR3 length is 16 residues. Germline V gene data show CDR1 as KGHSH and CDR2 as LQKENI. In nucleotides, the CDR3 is TGTGCCAGTTCACCGGGACAGCTTGCAACTAATGAAAAACTGTTTTTT. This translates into CASSPGQLATNEKLFF.

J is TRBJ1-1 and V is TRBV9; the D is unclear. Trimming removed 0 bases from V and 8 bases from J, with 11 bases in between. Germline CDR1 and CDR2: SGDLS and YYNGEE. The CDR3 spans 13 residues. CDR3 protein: CASSVGDGAEAFF. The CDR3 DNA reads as TGTGCCAGCAGCGTAGGGGATGGAGCGGAAGCTTTCTTT.

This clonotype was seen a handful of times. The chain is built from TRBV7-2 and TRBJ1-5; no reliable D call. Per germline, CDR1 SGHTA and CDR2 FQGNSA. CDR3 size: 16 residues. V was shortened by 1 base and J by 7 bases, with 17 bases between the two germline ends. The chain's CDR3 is CASSLGQSGEGQPQHF. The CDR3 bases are TGTGCCAGCAGCTTAGGTCAGTCCGGCGAGGGACAGCCCCAGCATTTT.

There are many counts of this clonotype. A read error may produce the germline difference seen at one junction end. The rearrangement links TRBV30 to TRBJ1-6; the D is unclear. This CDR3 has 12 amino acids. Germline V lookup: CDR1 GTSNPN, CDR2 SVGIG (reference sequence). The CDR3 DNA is TGTGCCTGGAGTTCCTTTAATTCACCCCTCCACTTT. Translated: CAWSSFNSPLHF. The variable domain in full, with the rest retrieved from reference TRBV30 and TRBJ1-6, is SQTIHQWPATLVQPVGSPLSLECTVEGTSNPNLYWYRQAAGRGLQLLFYSVGIGQISSEVPQNLSASRPQDRQFILSSKKLLLSDSGFYLCAWSSFNSPLHFGNGTRLTVT.

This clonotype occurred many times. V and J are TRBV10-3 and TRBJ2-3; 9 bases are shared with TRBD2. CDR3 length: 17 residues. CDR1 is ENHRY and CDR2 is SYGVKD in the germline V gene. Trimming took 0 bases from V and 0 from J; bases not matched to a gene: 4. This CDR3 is CAISESASGDSTDTQYF. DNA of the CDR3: TGTGCCATCAGTGAGTCGGCTAGCGGGGACAGCACAGATACGCAGTATTTT.

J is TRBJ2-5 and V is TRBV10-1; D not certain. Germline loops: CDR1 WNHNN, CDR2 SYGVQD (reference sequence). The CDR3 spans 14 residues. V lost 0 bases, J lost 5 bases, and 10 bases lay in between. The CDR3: CASSESLGWETQYF. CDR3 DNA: TGCGCCAGCAGTGAGTCGTTAGGATGGGAGACCCAGTACTTC.

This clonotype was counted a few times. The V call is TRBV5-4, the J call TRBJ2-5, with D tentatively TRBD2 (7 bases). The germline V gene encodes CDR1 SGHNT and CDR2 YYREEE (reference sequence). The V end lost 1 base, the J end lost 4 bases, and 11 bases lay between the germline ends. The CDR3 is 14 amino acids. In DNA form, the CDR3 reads TGTGCCAGCAGCTTGAAGGGGGGGAGAGAGACCCAGTACTTC. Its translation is CASSLKGGRETQYF.

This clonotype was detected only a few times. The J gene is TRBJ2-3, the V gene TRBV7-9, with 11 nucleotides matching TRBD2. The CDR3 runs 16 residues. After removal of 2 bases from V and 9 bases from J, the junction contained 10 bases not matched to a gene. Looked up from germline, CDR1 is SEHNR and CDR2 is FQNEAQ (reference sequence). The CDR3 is CASSLRSSGGPMTQYF. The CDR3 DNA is TGTGCCAGCAGCTTACGCTCTAGCGGGGGGCCCATGACGCAGTATTTT.

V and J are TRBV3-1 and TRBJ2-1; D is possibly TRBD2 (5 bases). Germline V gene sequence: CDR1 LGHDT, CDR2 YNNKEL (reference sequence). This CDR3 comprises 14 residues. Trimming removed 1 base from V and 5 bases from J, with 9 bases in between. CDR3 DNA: TGTGCCAGCAGCCAAGCTGGGAGCAACAATGAGCAGTTCTTC. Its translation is CASSQAGSNNEQFF.

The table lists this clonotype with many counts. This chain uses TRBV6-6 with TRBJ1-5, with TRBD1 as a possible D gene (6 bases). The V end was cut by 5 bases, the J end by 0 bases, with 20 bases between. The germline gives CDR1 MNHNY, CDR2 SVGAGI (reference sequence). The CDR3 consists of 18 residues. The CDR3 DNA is TGTGCCAGCAGTCGACCGACAGGACTTTTGAATAGCAATCAGCCCCAGCATTTT. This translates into CASSRPTGLLNSNQPQHF.

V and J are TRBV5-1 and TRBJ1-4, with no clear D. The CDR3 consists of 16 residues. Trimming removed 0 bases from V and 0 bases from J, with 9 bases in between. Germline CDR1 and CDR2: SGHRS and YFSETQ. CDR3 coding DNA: TGCGCCAGCAGCTTGGTTAGTTTTGCAACTAATGAAAAACTGTTTTTT. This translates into CASSLVSFATNEKLFF. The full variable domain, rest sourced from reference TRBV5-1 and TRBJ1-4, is KAGVTQTPRYLIKTRGQQVTLSCSPISGHRSVSWYQQTPGQGLQFLFEYFSETQRNKGNFPGRFSGRQFSNSRSEMNVSTLELGDSALYLCASSLVSFATNEKLFFGSGTQLSVL.